The clone carrying this T cell receptor (beta chain) has a count of ten or more. This record belongs to a study of spatial heterogeneity in lung cancer. This CDR3 comprises 13 residues. The germline CDR1 and CDR2 sequences are LGHNA and YNFKEQ. With 0 bases removed from V and 6 bases from J, the gap between germline ends came to 3 bases. Time point indicated: blood at routine non-recurrence follow-up after resection. One entry per CDR3 protein results from TCRdb running MiXCR on the 5' RACE reads. The top ten hold over 8% of the sample, which has approximately 39,000 distinct CDR3 sequences, over 6.5% seen once.

Here the sequenced sample was PBMCs, taken at follow-up. The rearrangement uses TRBV4-2 and TRBJ1-6; D unresolved. The TCR sequence derives from a male donor with early-stage non-small cell lung cancer. CDR3 loop: CASSQDPNSPLHF. CDR3 bases: TGTGCCAGCAGCCAAGACCCTAATTCACCCCTCCACTTT.